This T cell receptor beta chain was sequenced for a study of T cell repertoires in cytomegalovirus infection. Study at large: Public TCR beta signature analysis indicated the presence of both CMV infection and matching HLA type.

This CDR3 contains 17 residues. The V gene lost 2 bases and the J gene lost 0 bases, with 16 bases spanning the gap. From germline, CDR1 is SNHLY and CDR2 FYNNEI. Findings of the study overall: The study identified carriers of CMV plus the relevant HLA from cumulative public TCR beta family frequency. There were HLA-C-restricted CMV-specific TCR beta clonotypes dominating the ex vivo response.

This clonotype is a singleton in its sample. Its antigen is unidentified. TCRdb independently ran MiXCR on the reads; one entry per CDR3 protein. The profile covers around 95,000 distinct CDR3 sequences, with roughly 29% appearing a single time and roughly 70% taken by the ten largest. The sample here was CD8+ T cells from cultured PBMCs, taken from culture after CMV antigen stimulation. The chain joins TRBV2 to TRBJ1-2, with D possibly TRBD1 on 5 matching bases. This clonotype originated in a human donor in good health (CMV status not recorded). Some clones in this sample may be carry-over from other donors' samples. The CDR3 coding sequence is TGTGCCAGCAGTGAAATTTATAGCAGGGTATCTAACTATGGCTACACCTTC. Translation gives CASSEIYSRVSNYGYTF.